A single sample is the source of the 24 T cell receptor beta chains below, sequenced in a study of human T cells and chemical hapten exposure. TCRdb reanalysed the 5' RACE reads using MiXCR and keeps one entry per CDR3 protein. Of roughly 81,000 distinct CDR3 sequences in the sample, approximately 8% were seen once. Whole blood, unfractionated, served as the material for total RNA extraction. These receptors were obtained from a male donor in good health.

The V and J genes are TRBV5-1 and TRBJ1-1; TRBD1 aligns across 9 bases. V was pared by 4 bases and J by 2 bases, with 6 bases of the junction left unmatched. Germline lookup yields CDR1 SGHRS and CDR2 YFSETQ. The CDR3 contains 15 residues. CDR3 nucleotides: TGCGCCAGCAGCCTACCGGGACAGGGAAACACTGAAGCTTTCTTT. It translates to CASSLPGQGNTEAFF.

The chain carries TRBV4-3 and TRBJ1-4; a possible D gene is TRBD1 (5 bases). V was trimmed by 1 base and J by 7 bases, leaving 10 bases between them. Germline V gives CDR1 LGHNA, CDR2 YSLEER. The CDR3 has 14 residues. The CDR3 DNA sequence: TGCGCCAGCAGCCAAGTGGGCAGGGTTGAAAAACTGTTTTTT. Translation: CASSQVGRVEKLFF.

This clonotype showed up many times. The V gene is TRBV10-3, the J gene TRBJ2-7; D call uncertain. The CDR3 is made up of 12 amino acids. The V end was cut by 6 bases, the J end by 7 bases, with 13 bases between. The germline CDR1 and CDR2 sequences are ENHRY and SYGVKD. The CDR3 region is CAISPGPNEQYF. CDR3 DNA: TGTGCCATCAGCCCGGGCCCTAATGAGCAGTACTTC.

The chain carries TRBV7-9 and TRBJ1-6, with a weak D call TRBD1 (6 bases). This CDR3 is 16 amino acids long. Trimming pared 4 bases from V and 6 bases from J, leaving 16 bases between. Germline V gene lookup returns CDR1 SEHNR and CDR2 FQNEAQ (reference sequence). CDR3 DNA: TGTGCCAGCAGCTCGGATTCACAGGGTGTTAATTCACCCCTCCACTTT. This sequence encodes CASSSDSQGVNSPLHF.

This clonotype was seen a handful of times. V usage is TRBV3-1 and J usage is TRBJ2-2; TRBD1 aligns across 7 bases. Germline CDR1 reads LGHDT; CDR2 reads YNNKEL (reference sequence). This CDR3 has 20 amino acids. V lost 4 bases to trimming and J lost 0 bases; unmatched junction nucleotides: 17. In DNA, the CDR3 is TGTGCCAGCAGCCGTAATATGGTTCCCACAGGGGCCGCGAACACCGGGGAGCTGTTTTTT. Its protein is CASSRNMVPTGAANTGELFF.

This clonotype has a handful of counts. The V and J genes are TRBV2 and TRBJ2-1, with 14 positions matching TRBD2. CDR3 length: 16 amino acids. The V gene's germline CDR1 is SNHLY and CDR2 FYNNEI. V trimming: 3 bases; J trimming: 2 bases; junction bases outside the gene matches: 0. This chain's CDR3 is CASSETSGRAYNEQFF. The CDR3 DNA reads TGTGCCAGCAGTGAGACTAGCGGGAGGGCCTACAATGAGCAGTTCTTC.

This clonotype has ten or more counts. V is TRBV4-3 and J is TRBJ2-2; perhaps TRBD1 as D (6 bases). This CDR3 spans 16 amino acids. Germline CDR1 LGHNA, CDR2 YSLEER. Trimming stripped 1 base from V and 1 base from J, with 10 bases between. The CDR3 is CASSQGRQENTGELFF. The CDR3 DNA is TGCGCCAGCAGCCAAGGTCGACAGGAGAACACCGGGGAGCTGTTTTTT.

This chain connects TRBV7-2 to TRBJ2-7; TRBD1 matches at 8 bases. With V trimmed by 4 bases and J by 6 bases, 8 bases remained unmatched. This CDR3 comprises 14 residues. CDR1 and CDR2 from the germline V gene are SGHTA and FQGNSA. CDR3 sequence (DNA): TGTGCCAGCAGCTATTTTGGACAGGGCGGCGAGCAGTACTTC. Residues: CASSYFGQGGEQYF.

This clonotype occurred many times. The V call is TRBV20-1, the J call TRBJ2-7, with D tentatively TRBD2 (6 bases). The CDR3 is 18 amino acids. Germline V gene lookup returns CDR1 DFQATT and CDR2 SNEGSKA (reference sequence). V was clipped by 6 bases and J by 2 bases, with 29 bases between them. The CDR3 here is CSAASPASSSAPPYEQYF. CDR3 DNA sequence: TGCAGTGCCGCATCCCCCGCGTCTTCTAGCGCTCCTCCCTACGAGCAGTACTTC.

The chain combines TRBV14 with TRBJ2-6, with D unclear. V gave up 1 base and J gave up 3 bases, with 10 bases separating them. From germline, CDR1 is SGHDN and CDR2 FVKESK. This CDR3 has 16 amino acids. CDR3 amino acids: CASSQGESSGANVLTF. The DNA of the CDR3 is TGTGCCAGCAGCCAAGGAGAATCGAGTGGGGCCAACGTCCTGACTTTC.

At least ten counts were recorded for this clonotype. DNA of the CDR3: TGCGCCAGCAGCCCAGATGTAGGGGTTCAAGAGACCCAGTACTTC. Its translation is CASSPDVGVQETQYF. The chain is built from TRBV5-1 and TRBJ2-5; TRBD1 might be the D (5 bases). Per the germline V gene, CDR1 is SGHRS and CDR2 is YFSETQ. V was shortened by 4 bases and J by 2 bases, with 15 bases between the two germline ends. This CDR3 comprises 15 residues.

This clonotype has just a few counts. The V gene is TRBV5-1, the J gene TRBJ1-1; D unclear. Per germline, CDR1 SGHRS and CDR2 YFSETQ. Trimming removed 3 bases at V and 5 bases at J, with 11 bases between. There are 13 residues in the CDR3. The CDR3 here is CASSYGEGTEAFF. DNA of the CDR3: TGCGCCAGCAGCTATGGGGAGGGTACTGAAGCTTTCTTT.

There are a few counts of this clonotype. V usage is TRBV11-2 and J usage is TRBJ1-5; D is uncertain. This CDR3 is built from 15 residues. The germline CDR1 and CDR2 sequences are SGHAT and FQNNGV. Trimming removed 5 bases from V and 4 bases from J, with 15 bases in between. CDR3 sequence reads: CASSQSLQPNQPQHF. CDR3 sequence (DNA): TGTGCCAGCAGCCAGAGTCTACAGCCTAATCAGCCCCAGCATTTT. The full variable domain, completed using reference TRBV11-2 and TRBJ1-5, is EAGVAQSPRYKIIEKRQSVAFWCNPISGHATLYWYQQILGQGPKLLIQFQNNGVVDDSQLPKDRFSAERLKGVDSTLKIQPAKLEDSAVYLCASSQSLQPNQPQHFGDGTRLSIL.

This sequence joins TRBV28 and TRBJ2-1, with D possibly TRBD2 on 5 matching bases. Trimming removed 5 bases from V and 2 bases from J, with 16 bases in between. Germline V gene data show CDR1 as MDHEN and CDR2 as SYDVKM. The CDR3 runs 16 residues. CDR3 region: CASSDPSAAAYNEQFF. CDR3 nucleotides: TGTGCCAGCAGTGACCCGTCAGCGGCCGCCTACAATGAGCAGTTCTTC.

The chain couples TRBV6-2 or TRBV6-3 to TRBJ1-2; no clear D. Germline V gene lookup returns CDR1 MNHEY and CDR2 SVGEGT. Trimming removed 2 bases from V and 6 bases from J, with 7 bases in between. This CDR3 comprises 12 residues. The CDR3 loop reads CASSYRSDGYTF. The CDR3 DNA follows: TGTGCCAGCAGTTACAGGTCAGATGGCTACACCTTC.

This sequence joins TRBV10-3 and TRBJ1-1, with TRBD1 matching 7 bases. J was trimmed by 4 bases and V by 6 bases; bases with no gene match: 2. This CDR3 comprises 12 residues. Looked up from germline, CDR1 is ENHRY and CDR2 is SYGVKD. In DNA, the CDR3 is TGTGCCATCAGGGCAGGGGGCACTGAAGCTTTCTTT. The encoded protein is CAIRAGGTEAFF.

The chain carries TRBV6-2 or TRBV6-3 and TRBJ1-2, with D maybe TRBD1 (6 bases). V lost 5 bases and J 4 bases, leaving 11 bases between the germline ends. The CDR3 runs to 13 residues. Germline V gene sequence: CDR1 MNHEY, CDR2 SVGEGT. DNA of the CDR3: TGTGCCAGCAGTACCGGGACATTCTATGGCTACACCTTC. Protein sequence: CASSTGTFYGYTF.

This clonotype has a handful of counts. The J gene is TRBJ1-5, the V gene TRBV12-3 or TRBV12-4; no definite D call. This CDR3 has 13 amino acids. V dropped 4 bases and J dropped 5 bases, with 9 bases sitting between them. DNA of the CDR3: TGTGCCAGCAGTTCCGGGAAAGATCAGCCCCAGCATTTT. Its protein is CASSSGKDQPQHF.

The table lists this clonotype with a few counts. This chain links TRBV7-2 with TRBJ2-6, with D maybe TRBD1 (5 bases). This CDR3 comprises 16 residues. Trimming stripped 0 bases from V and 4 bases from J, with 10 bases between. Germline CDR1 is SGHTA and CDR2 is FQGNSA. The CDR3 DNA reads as TGTGCCAGCAGCTTAGCGCGCAGGGTCGGGGCCAACGTCCTGACTTTC. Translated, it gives CASSLARRVGANVLTF. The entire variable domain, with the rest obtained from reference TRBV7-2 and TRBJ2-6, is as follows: GAGVSQSPSNKVTEKGKDVELRCDPISGHTALYWYRQSLGQGLEFLIYFQGNSAPDKSGLPSDRFSAERTGGSVSTLTIQRTQQEDSAVYLCASSLARRVGANVLTFGAGSRLTVL.

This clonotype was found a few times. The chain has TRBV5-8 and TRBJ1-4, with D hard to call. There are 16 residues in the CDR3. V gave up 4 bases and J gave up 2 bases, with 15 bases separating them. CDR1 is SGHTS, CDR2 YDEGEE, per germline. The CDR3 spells CASSHDIRETNEKLFF. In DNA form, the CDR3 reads TGTGCCAGCAGCCACGACATTCGGGAGACTAATGAAAAACTGTTTTTT.

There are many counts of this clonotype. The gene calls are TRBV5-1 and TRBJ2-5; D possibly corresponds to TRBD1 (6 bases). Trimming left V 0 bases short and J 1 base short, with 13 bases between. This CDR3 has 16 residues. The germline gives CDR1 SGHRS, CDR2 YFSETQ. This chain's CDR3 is CASSLDSRGTQETQYF. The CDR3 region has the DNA TGCGCCAGCAGCTTGGATTCCAGGGGCACCCAAGAGACCCAGTACTTC.

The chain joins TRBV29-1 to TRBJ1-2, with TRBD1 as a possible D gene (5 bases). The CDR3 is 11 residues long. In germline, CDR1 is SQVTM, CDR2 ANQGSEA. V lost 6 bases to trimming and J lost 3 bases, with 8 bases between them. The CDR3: CSVETDYGYTF. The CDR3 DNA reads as TGCAGCGTGGAGACAGACTATGGCTACACCTTC.

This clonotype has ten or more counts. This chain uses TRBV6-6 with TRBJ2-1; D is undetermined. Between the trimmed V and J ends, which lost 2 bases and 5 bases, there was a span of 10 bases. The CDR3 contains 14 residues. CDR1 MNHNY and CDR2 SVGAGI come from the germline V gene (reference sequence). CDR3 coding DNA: TGTGCCAGCAGTTACGCCACAGATAACAATGAGCAGTTCTTC. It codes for CASSYATDNNEQFF.

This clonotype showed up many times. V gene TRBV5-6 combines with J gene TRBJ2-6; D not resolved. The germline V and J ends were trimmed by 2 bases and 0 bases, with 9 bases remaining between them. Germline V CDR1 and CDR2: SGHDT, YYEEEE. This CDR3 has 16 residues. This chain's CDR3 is CASSFTPDSGANVLTF. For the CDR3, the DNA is TGTGCCAGCAGCTTTACTCCTGACTCTGGGGCCAACGTCCTGACTTTC.